This passage covers 2 T cell receptor beta chains from one sample sequenced in a study of blood T cell repertoires in COVID-19. Libraries were prepared by immunoSEQ multiplex PCR; TCRdb keeps only in-frame clonotypes and omits some of them. The sample has about 200,000 clones; 85% are singletons. Sequenced input: peripheral blood. All receptors come from a man aged 55 to 70 with COVID-19, enrolled during active disease.

The V call is TRBV18, the J call TRBJ1-1; TRBD1 might be the D (5 bases). The CDR3 length is 15 residues. The V end lost 3 bases, the J end lost 10 bases, and 21 bases lay between the germline ends. From germline, CDR1 is KGHSH and CDR2 LQKENI. The CDR3, as DNA: TGTGCCAGCTCACCCTACCTTGACACGGCCGGGGGAGCTTTCTTT. Encoded protein: CASSPYLDTAGGAFF.

The V and J genes are TRBV4-2 and TRBJ1-2, with 10 bases aligning to TRBD1. Trimming at V came to 0 bases and at J to 0 bases, leaving 7 bases not matched to a gene. Germline loops: CDR1 LGHNA, CDR2 YNFKEQ. The CDR3 has 18 amino acids. CDR3 sequence: CASSQDLTGGLSNYGYTF. The DNA of the CDR3 is TGTGCCAGCAGCCAAGATTTGACAGGGGGCCTCTCTAACTATGGCTACACCTTC.